These T cell receptor beta chains were read from a single sample in a study of cytomegalovirus exposure and HLA in healthy donors. Method: immunoSEQ multiplex PCR; TCRdb's copy keeps in-frame clones and lacks some. The sample lists 100,000 to 150,000 clones; 89% were seen once. Sequenced material: PBMCs. Receptors were obtained from a young woman in good health and CMV-seronegative. Both conserved end residues are part of each CDR3. Fields, in order: J gene, V gene, D gene, clone size, CDR3 DNA, CDR3 protein. The D gene is left open where the match is weak. Part of the rows lack a size; the others show once, few, many or a class for expanded clones.

>TRBJ2-2|TRBV27|TRBD2|-
TGTGCCAGCAGTCCAGAAGGGGAGGGAATTAACACCGGGGAGCTGTTTTTT
CASSPEGEGINTGELFF
>TRBJ2-6|TRBV28|-|-
TGTGCCAGCAGTTCGACTTTACAGGGAAACTCTGGGGCCAACGTCCTGACTTTC
CASSSTLQGNSGANVLTF
>TRBJ1-2|TRBV27|TRBD1|-
TGTGCCAGCAGACCACTCCAGGGGGATCTTTATGGCTACACCTTC
CASRPLQGDLYGYTF
>TRBJ1-2|TRBV16|-|once
TGTGCCAGCAGCCAATCCCTGACTGCTAACTATGGCTACACCTTC
CASSQSLTANYGYTF
>TRBJ1-3|TRBV28|-|-
TGTGCCAGCAGTCCTCCGGACAGCTCTGGAAACACCATATATTTT
CASSPPDSSGNTIYF
>TRBJ2-1|TRBV4-3|-|-
TGCGCCAGCAGCCAAGATCCCCACGGGAGTGGGAATGAGCAGTTCTTC
CASSQDPHGSGNEQFF
>TRBJ2-5|TRBV7-6|-|-
TGTGCCAGCAGCCCCCGGTCGGACAGCATGGAGACCCAGTACTTC
CASSPRSDSMETQYF
>TRBJ1-1|TRBV6-6|-|-
TGTGCCAGCAGATTGACCGGGGAAGCTTTCTTT
CASRLTGEAFF
>TRBJ1-2|TRBV18|TRBD1|-
TGTGCCAGCTCACCAACTCCGGGACAGACTAACTATGGCTACACCTTC
CASSPTPGQTNYGYTF
>TRBJ2-3|TRBV7-2|-|once
TGTGCCAGCAGCTTAGTCGCGCATAGCACAGATACGCAGTATTTT
CASSLVAHSTDTQYF
>TRBJ1-5|TRBV9|-|once
TGTGCCAGCAGCGTGACAGGAGATGACAATCAGCCCCAGCATTTT
CASSVTGDDNQPQHF
>TRBJ1-4|TRBV28|TRBD1|-
TGTGCCAGCAGCACAGGGGGGGAAAAACTGTTTTTT
CASSTGGEKLFF
>TRBJ2-2|TRBV4-1|TRBD2|-
TGCGCCAGCAGCCAAGAGGGTTATAGCGGGCCCCCCGGGGAGCTGTTTTTT
CASSQEGYSGPPGELFF
>TRBJ2-7|TRBV4-2|TRBD1|-
TGTGCCAGCAGCCAGGTCTCTGGGGACAGTTCGGGCGAGCAGTACTTC
CASSQVSGDSSGEQYF
>TRBJ2-2|TRBV11-2|-|-
TGTGCCAGCAGCGTTGCGGGCCGAGCCGGGGAGCTGTTTTTT
CASSVAGRAGELFF
>TRBJ2-5|TRBV6-1|TRBD1|-
TGTGCCAGCTCGGGACAGTGGTGGGAGACCCAGTACTTC
CASSGQWWETQYF
>TRBJ2-4|TRBV5-6|-|few
TGTGCCAGCAGCTTGGCCGGCTACCAGGGAAACATTCAGTACTTC
CASSLAGYQGNIQYF
>TRBJ2-2|TRBV7-9|TRBD1|-
TGTGCCAGCACCCGGACAGGAGACACCGGGGAGCTGTTTTTT
CASTRTGDTGELFF
>TRBJ2-7|TRBV7-9|-|-
TGTGCCAGCAGCTTAGCGCCGTTAAAAGGAGACTACGAGCAGTACTTC
CASSLAPLKGDYEQYF
>TRBJ2-5|TRBV18|-|-
TGTGCCAGCTCACCGGACAGCGAGGGAAAAAAGAGAACCCAGTACTTC
CASSPDSEGKKRTQYF
>TRBJ1-5|TRBV2|-|-
TGTGCCAGCAGAACACCCACAGGGCCCCCCGGTAATCAGCCCCAGCATTTT
CASRTPTGPPGNQPQHF
>TRBJ2-7|TRBV6-1|-|-
TGTGCCAGCAGTGAAGTCAACGTGAGCGAGCAGTACTTC
CASSEVNVSEQYF
>TRBJ2-4|TRBV2|-|-
TGTGCCAGCAGTGATGAGGGACTAGCCAAAAACATTCAGTACTTC
CASSDEGLAKNIQYF
>TRBJ1-5|TRBV30|TRBD1|-
TGTGCCTGCAGTGGACAGGGGGGTGGTCAGCCCCAGCATTTT
CACSGQGGGQPQHF
>TRBJ1-1|TRBV6-1|TRBD1|-
TGTGCCAGCACTCGACAGGGGAACACTGAAGCTTTCTTT
CASTRQGNTEAFF
>TRBJ1-6|TRBV5-1|-|few
TGCGCCAGCAGCCTCATATCAGGGGTAGCACCCCTCCACTTT
CASSLISGVAPLHF
>TRBJ1-1|TRBV29-1|-|-
TGCAGCGTTGTAGTCGTGGCAGGGAACACTGAAGCTTTCTTT
CSVVVVAGNTEAFF
>TRBJ1-1|TRBV5-8|TRBD1|-
TGTGCCAGCAGCACGGACAGGGTAGAGGACACTGAAGCTTTCTTT
CASSTDRVEDTEAFF
>TRBJ2-6|TRBV5-1|-|-
TGCGCCAGCAGCTCACAGGCCTCTGGGGCCAACGTCCTGACTTTC
CASSSQASGANVLTF
>TRBJ2-1|TRBV30|-|-
TGTGCCTGGACCCCCGGGTTCTTC
CAWTPGFF
>TRBJ1-2|TRBV19|-|-
TGTGCCAGTAGTCCGGGGAGAATCTATGGCTACACCTTC
CASSPGRIYGYTF
>TRBJ2-1|TRBV10-1|TRBD2|-
TGCGCCAGCAGTCCCGAGGCCCCGACTAGCGGGAGACGGTCCTACAATGAGCAGTTCTTC
CASSPEAPTSGRRSYNEQFF
>TRBJ2-3|TRBV27|TRBD2|-
TGTGCCAGCGGATATAGCGGGGACCCCACAGATACGCAGTATTTT
CASGYSGDPTDTQYF
>TRBJ2-7|TRBV27|TRBD2|-
TGTGCCAGCAGTTTAATCCTAGCGGGAGCTTACGAGCAGTACTTC
CASSLILAGAYEQYF
>TRBJ2-3|TRBV15|TRBD2|-
TGTGCCACCAGTCGAGGGGAGGGTATGCGTATCACAGATACGCAGTATTTT
CATSRGEGMRITDTQYF
>TRBJ2-6|TRBV10-2|-|-
TGCGCCAGCAGTGATGACAAGAAGTTCTCTGGGGCCAACGTCCTGACTTTC
CASSDDKKFSGANVLTF
>TRBJ2-1|TRBV2|TRBD1|-
TGTGCCAGCTACCAAGGGACAGGGAATGAGCAGTTCTTC
CASYQGTGNEQFF
>TRBJ2-7|TRBV7-8|TRBD1|few
TGTGCCAGCAGCGCGGGACAGGGGATCTACGAGCAGTACTTC
CASSAGQGIYEQYF
>TRBJ1-1|TRBV28|-|-
TGTGCCAGCAGCTTCTGGGGGGAAAGGGCTGAAGCTTTCTTT
CASSFWGERAEAFF
>TRBJ2-2|TRBV10-3|-|-
TGTGCCATCAGTGGGGGGGCCGGGGAGCTGTTTTTT
CAISGGAGELFF
>TRBJ1-2|TRBV6-4|TRBD1|-
TGTGCCAGCAGTGACTCGGACAGGAGGGGCTACACCTTC
CASSDSDRRGYTF
>TRBJ2-3|TRBV6-5|TRBD1|-
TGTGCCAGCAGCGGAGGTGGACAGGGCCAAGATACGCAGTATTTT
CASSGGGQGQDTQYF
>TRBJ2-3|TRBV6-4|TRBD2|-
TGTGCCAGCAGTGCTATAGCGGGTACCACAGATACGCAGTATTTT
CASSAIAGTTDTQYF
>TRBJ1-1|TRBV7-2|-|-
TGTGCCAGCAGCCCCGAGCCACAGGGTAAAGGCACTGAAGCTTTCTTT
CASSPEPQGKGTEAFF
>TRBJ2-7|TRBV9|TRBD1|-
TGTGCCAGCAGCGCTGGGACAGTCTACGAGCAGTACTTC
CASSAGTVYEQYF
>TRBJ1-5|TRBV28|TRBD1|-
TGTGCCAGCAGTGTAAACAGGGGGAGGGGGCTTCTTGTGGGTCAGCCCCAGCATTTT
CASSVNRGRGLLVGQPQHF
>TRBJ1-3|TRBV7-2|-|-
TGTGCCAGCAGCTTAGGTCCGTCCGGAAACACCATATATTTT
CASSLGPSGNTIYF
>TRBJ2-5|TRBV11-2|TRBD1|-
TGTGCCAGCAGCTACGCAACAGGGGGCGAGGAGACCCAGTACTTC
CASSYATGGEETQYF
>TRBJ1-2|TRBV9|-|-
TGTGCCAGCAGCGAAAACAGGGCCTATGGCTACACCTTC
CASSENRAYGYTF
>TRBJ2-1|TRBV28|TRBD1|-
TGTGCCAGCAGTCGAGGACAGGGTCAGTTCTTC
CASSRGQGQFF
>TRBJ2-4|TRBV11-3|-|-
TGTGCCAGCAGCCTGGCAGGGGTCGGCATTCAGTACTTC
CASSLAGVGIQYF
>TRBJ2-7|TRBV27|-|once
TGTGCCAGCAGTTTTACCTACGAGCAGTACTTC
CASSFTYEQYF
>TRBJ2-2|TRBV7-9|-|-
TGTGCCAGCAGCTTCACCGAGGTGAACTGGGAGTACACCGGGGAGCTGTTTTTT
CASSFTEVNWEYTGELFF